The 27 T cell receptor beta chains presented below share a single source sample, sequenced in a study of cytomegalovirus exposure and HLA in healthy donors. Amplification used 60 Vbeta primers and 13 Jbeta primers. Measured with immunoSEQ multiplex PCR; TCRdb has only the in-frame clones, and not every one. The sample consists of around 90,000 clones, 86% of them appearing once. The sample consisted of PBMCs. The receptors stem from a man aged 25-45 years in good health and CMV-seropositive.

This chain joins TRBV10-1 and TRBJ2-2; possible D gene TRBD2, 5 bases. In germline, CDR1 is WNHNN, CDR2 SYGVQD (reference sequence). This CDR3 comprises 15 residues. V lost 0 bases to trimming and J lost 6 bases, with 11 bases between them. In DNA, the CDR3 is TGCGCCAGCAGTGAGTCTCTGCCCGGGGCCGGGGAGCTGTTTTTT. The encoded protein is CASSESLPGAGELFF.

This chain links TRBV5-6 with TRBJ2-7; no clear D. CDR3 length: 12 amino acids. Germline CDR1 SGHDT, CDR2 YYEEEE. Trimming left V 2 bases short and J 4 bases short, with 7 bases between. DNA of the CDR3: TGTGCCAGCAGCTTTTCCCAGTACGAGCAGTACTTC. Translation gives CASSFSQYEQYF.

This clone was picked up one time. This chain joins TRBV28 and TRBJ1-5; possibly TRBD1 for D (6 bases). CDR1 MDHEN and CDR2 SYDVKM come from the germline V gene. The CDR3 runs to 14 residues. V dropped 6 bases and J dropped 5 bases, with 14 bases sitting between them. Here the CDR3 reads CASRQGGDHQPQHF. CDR3 bases: TGTGCCAGCAGACAAGGGGGTGACCATCAGCCCCAGCATTTT.

The CDR3 is CASSQSGQRSSYNSPLHF. CDR3 DNA: TGCGCCAGCAGCCAATCCGGACAGCGGAGCTCCTATAATTCACCCCTCCACTTT. The chain carries TRBV4-1 and TRBJ1-6; tentatively, D is TRBD1 (6 bases). The V gene lost 2 bases and the J gene lost 0 bases, with 14 bases spanning the gap. This CDR3 is built from 18 residues. Germline V CDR1 and CDR2: MGHRA, YSYEKL.

The rearrangement uses TRBV7-9 and TRBJ2-5; tentatively, D is TRBD2 (6 bases). The J call is in doubt because the DNA end fits TRBJ2-7 better. Germline CDR1 and CDR2: SEHNR and FQNEAQ (reference sequence). The CDR3 totals 14 residues. DNA of the CDR3: TGTGCCAGCAGCTTACAAGGGACTCACTACGAGCAGTACTTC. Amino acid sequence: CASSLQGTHYEQYF.

As DNA, the CDR3 is TGTGCCAGCACGCGCACTCTAGCGGGAGGGCAGAATGAGCAGTTCTTC. As protein: CASTRTLAGGQNEQFF. The rearrangement joins TRBV7-2 to TRBJ2-1, with TRBD2 matching over 12 bases. This CDR3 is 16 amino acids long. CDR1 and CDR2 from the germline V gene are SGHTA and FQGNSA. V lost 7 bases and J lost 7; bases outside the gene matches: 11.

The rearrangement uses TRBV6-6 and TRBJ2-7; D gene unclear. Between the trimmed V and J ends, which lost 2 bases and 7 bases, there was a span of 21 bases. The germline V gene encodes CDR1 MNHNY and CDR2 SVGAGI (reference sequence). The CDR3 contains 16 residues. The CDR3 nucleotides read TGTGCCAGCAGTTACGATCCCCCTTCCCTTTCGAGGGAGCAGTACTTC. Protein sequence: CASSYDPPSLSREQYF.

The chain links TRBV6-1 to TRBJ1-4; no definite D call. V dropped 6 bases and J dropped 4 bases, with 15 bases sitting between them. Per the germline V gene, CDR1 is MNHNS and CDR2 is SASEGT. The CDR3 has 15 residues. CDR3 region: CASRDHGGNNEKLFF. For the CDR3, the DNA is TGTGCCAGCAGGGACCACGGAGGGAATAATGAAAAACTGTTTTTT.

This sequence joins TRBV5-1 and TRBJ2-2; tentative D call: TRBD2 (5 bases). There are 15 residues in the CDR3. Germline CDR1 is SGHRS and CDR2 is YFSETQ. The germline V and J ends were trimmed by 4 bases and 1 base, with 11 bases remaining between them. CDR3 in amino acids: CASSPPSMNTGELFF. CDR3 nucleotide sequence: TGCGCCAGCAGCCCCCCTAGCATGAACACCGGGGAGCTGTTTTTT.

This clone was observed a single time. This rearrangement joins TRBV5-4 to TRBJ1-2; D is perhaps TRBD1 (6 bases). The germline V gene has CDR1 SGHNT and CDR2 YYREEE (reference sequence). The CDR3 is made up of 15 amino acids. Trimming took off 1 base at V and 7 bases at J, with 17 bases between the two ends. CDR3 nucleotide sequence: TGTGCCAGCAGCTTGAACACTCAGGGGAGGGGTGGCTACACCTTC. This encodes CASSLNTQGRGGYTF.

V is TRBV5-1 and J is TRBJ2-1; D may be TRBD2 (6 bases). The germline gives CDR1 SGHRS, CDR2 YFSETQ. The CDR3 runs to 15 residues. V was trimmed by 0 bases and J by 9 bases, leaving 16 bases between them. For the CDR3, the DNA is TGCGCCAGCAGCTTGGCTGGGGGGTCGGGTAGTGAGCAGTTCTTC. Amino acids: CASSLAGGSGSEQFF. Full variable domain (rest looked up from reference TRBV5-1 and TRBJ2-1): KAGVTQTPRYLIKTRGQQVTLSCSPISGHRSVSWYQQTPGQGLQFLFEYFSETQRNKGNFPGRFSGRQFSNSRSEMNVSTLELGDSALYLCASSLAGGSGSEQFFGPGTRLTVL.

The gene calls are TRBV27 and TRBJ2-1, with TRBD2 matching over 14 bases. From germline, CDR1 is MNHEY and CDR2 SMNVEV (reference sequence). V was clipped by 4 bases and J by 0 bases; unmatched bases: 14. The CDR3 is made up of 21 amino acids. The CDR3 DNA reads TGTGCCAGCAGTTCCTTAACGGGACTAGCGGGAGCAACGAGCTCCTACAATGAGCAGTTCTTC. Residues: CASSSLTGLAGATSSYNEQFF.

CDR3 residues: CASSAGTGGGETQYF. The CDR3 DNA reads as TGTGCCAGCAGTGCCGGGACAGGGGGCGGAGAGACCCAGTACTTC. V gene TRBV2 combines with J gene TRBJ2-5, with 12 bases identical to TRBD1. This CDR3 is 15 amino acids long. Germline V gene sequence: CDR1 SNHLY, CDR2 FYNNEI. Trimming took 4 bases from V and 4 from J; bases not matched to a gene: 4.

The V and J genes are TRBV4-2 and TRBJ2-5; TRBD2 aligns across 9 bases. CDR1 is LGHNA, CDR2 YNFKEQ, per germline. The junction had 9 bases not matched to a gene; V was cut back by 4 bases and J by 3 bases. The CDR3 is made up of 16 amino acids. The CDR3 reads CASSPAPASGKETQYF. The CDR3 nucleotides are TGTGCCAGCAGCCCCGCCCCGGCTAGCGGGAAAGAGACCCAGTACTTC.

The V gene is TRBV5-5, the J gene TRBJ2-7, with D perhaps matching TRBD2 (5 bases). From germline, CDR1 is SGHKS and CDR2 YYEKEE (reference sequence). V was cut by 1 base and J by 5 bases, with 10 bases left in between. The CDR3 extends over 13 amino acids. This CDR3 is CASSLSSKNEQYF. CDR3 DNA sequence: TGTGCCAGCAGCTTGTCTAGCAAAAACGAGCAGTACTTC. The entire variable domain, with the rest obtained from reference TRBV5-5 and TRBJ2-7, is as follows: DAGVTQSPTHLIKTRGQQVTLRCSPISGHKSVSWYQQVLGQGPQFIFQYYEKEERGRGNFPDRFSARQFPNYSSELNVNALLLGDSALYLCASSLSSKNEQYFGPGTRLTVT.

The chain recombines TRBV18 with TRBJ2-1; TRBD1 is a possible D gene (6 bases). Germline loops: CDR1 KGHSH, CDR2 LQKENI. The V end lost 4 bases, the J end lost 4 bases, and 14 bases lay between the germline ends. The CDR3 spans 15 residues. This CDR3 reads CASSRTRGQYNEQFF. As DNA, the CDR3 is TGTGCCAGCTCACGAACCCGTGGACAGTACAATGAGCAGTTCTTC. Based on the CDR3 plus reference TRBV18 and TRBJ2-1, the full variable domain is NAGVMQNPRHLVRRRGQEARLRCSPMKGHSHVYWYRQLPEEGLKFMVYLQKENIIDESGMPKERFSAEFPKEGPSILRIQQVVRGDSAAYFCASSRTRGQYNEQFFGPGTRLTVL.

CDR3: CASSQDPGASDGYTF. CDR3 nucleotides: TGCGCCAGCAGCCAAGATCCAGGGGCGAGTGATGGCTACACCTTC. This rearrangement joins TRBV4-1 to TRBJ1-2, with D possibly TRBD1 on 6 matching bases. This CDR3 has 15 residues. Trimming left V 0 bases short and J 6 bases short, with 14 bases between. The germline gives CDR1 MGHRA, CDR2 YSYEKL.

This clone has only one observation. The chain employs TRBV6-6 and TRBJ2-7; TRBD2 aligns across 7 bases. The CDR3 is 15 amino acids. CDR1 is MNHNY and CDR2 is SVGAGI in the germline V gene (reference sequence). The V and J ends lost 5 bases and 0 bases, in that order; junction bases with no gene match: 7. CDR3 residues: CASSGGGSLSYEQYF. The DNA of the CDR3 is TGTGCCAGCAGTGGGGGAGGGAGCCTCTCCTACGAGCAGTACTTC.

This chain connects TRBV10-3 to TRBJ1-2; 11 nucleotides match TRBD1. Germline lookup yields CDR1 ENHRY and CDR2 SYGVKD. The CDR3 is made up of 14 amino acids. V shed 4 bases and J 2 bases; nucleotides not matched to a gene: 0. The DNA of the CDR3 is TGTGCCATCAGTGGGGACAGGGGGAACTATGGCTACACCTTC. Translation: CAISGDRGNYGYTF.

V gene TRBV19 combines with J gene TRBJ1-5, with unresolved D. Germline V gene data show CDR1 as LNHDA and CDR2 as SQIVND (reference sequence). Trimming removed 10 bases at V and 2 bases at J, with 15 bases between. This CDR3 region has 14 residues. In nucleotides, the CDR3 is TGTGCCACCAAAGAGGGATTGGGCAATCAGCCCCAGCATTTT. Its protein product is CATKEGLGNQPQHF.

This clone was seen more than once but under ten times. The rearrangement links TRBV5-1 to TRBJ2-1, with 11 nucleotides matching TRBD2. This CDR3 is built from 17 residues. J gave up 4 bases and V 3 bases, and 9 bases lay outside the gene matches. Per the germline V gene, CDR1 is SGHRS and CDR2 is YFSETQ. The CDR3: CASSSPPGTSGYNEQFF. The CDR3 DNA reads as TGCGCCAGCAGCTCCCCACCCGGGACTAGCGGATACAATGAGCAGTTCTTC.

The chain recombines TRBV7-9 with TRBJ1-3; TRBD1 aligns across 9 bases. CDR3 size: 17 residues. Germline lookup yields CDR1 SEHNR and CDR2 FQNEAQ (reference sequence). V lost 5 bases and J lost 2; bases outside the gene matches: 10. DNA of the CDR3: TGTGCCAGCAGCACCCCCACACAGGGGGCCACTGGAAACACCATATATTTT. This gives the protein CASSTPTQGATGNTIYF.

The genes are TRBV28 and TRBJ2-5; 8 nucleotides agree with TRBD1. The J call is doubtful: the DNA matches TRBJ2-7 better. The CDR3 contains 13 residues. The germline V gene has CDR1 MDHEN and CDR2 SYDVKM. This CDR3 is CASSSGQGYEQYF. The CDR3, as DNA: TGTGCCAGCAGTTCCGGACAGGGCTACGAGCAGTACTTC.

The J gene is TRBJ1-5, the V gene TRBV7-8; D may be TRBD1 (6 bases). The CDR3 runs 14 residues. Germline V gives CDR1 SGHVS, CDR2 FQNEAQ. V was pared by 6 bases and J by 2 bases, with 11 bases between. Here the CDR3 DNA reads TGTGCCAGCAGACTGGACAGCGGCAATCAGCCCCAGCATTTT. Its translation: CASRLDSGNQPQHF.

The V gene is TRBV19, the J gene TRBJ2-7; D not certain. Germline V gives CDR1 LNHDA, CDR2 SQIVND (reference sequence). V lost 4 bases and J 1 base, leaving 8 bases between the germline ends. The CDR3 is 13 residues long. The CDR3: CASSNSPSYEQYF. The CDR3 bases are TGTGCCAGTAGTAACAGTCCTTCCTACGAGCAGTACTTC.

This clone was found a few times. This chain uses TRBV2 with TRBJ2-1; 8 nucleotides align to TRBD1. The CDR3 has 15 amino acids. Germline CDR1 SNHLY, CDR2 FYNNEI. J was trimmed by 0 bases and V by 5 bases; bases with no gene match: 3. CDR3 protein: CASSPGTGSYNEQFF. The CDR3 nucleotides read TGTGCCAGCAGTCCCGGGACAGGCTCCTACAATGAGCAGTTCTTC.

The V gene is TRBV18, the J gene TRBJ2-7; perhaps TRBD2 as D (5 bases). The ends were cut back, 2 bases at V and 5 bases at J, with 10 bases in the middle. This CDR3 region has 13 residues. Germline V gene lookup returns CDR1 KGHSH and CDR2 LQKENI. CDR3 amino acids: CASSPVRGNEQYF. CDR3 nucleotide sequence: TGTGCCAGCTCACCAGTTCGAGGGAACGAGCAGTACTTC.